Following are 25 T cell receptor beta chains from one sample sequenced in a study of CD4 T cells in relation to SARS-CoV-2 and coronaviruses. Before the COVID-19 pandemic, during about 2010-2018, CD4+ T cells were taken from unexposed donors. The method was immunoSEQ multiplex PCR; TCRdb's version includes in-frame clones alone and lacks a portion of them. The table includes about 60,000 clones, about 94% detected once. Sample: naive CD4+ T cells from PBMCs. Subset denoted: naive CD4+ T cells isolated by negative enrichment. Receptor source: a human donor in good health.

The chain combines TRBV7-3 with TRBJ2-2, with D possibly called TRBD1 or TRBD2 (5 bases each). The V and J ends lost 0 bases and 15 bases respectively, with 17 bases between them. The CDR3 sequence is 14 residues long. Germline V gene lookup returns CDR1 SGHTA and CDR2 FQGTGA. CDR3 nucleotides: TGTGCCAGCAGCTTAACGACGACTCCCGGGGCCGTGTTTTTT. Its protein is CASSLTTTPGAVFF.

This chain uses TRBV5-4 with TRBJ2-3, with 7 bases fitting TRBD2. V was pared by 1 base and J by 5 bases, with 10 bases of the junction left unmatched. Germline CDR1 reads SGHNT; CDR2 reads YYREEE (reference sequence). The CDR3 extends over 16 amino acids. CDR3: CASSLLGGSNGDTQYF. DNA of the CDR3: TGTGCCAGCAGCTTGTTAGGCGGGAGCAACGGAGATACGCAGTATTTT.

This chain connects TRBV18 to TRBJ2-5; D could derive from TRBD1 or TRBD2 (5 bases each). The V end was cut by 3 bases, the J end by 9 bases, with 20 bases between. The length of the CDR3 is 15 residues. CDR1 and CDR2 from the germline V gene are KGHSH and LQKENI. CDR3 coding DNA: TGTGCCAGCTCACCGGGGACCTCGCCACTGGGGGCCCAGTACTTC. Amino acids: CASSPGTSPLGAQYF.

The gene calls are TRBV18 and TRBJ1-2, with 9 bases fitting TRBD1. V lost 5 bases, J lost 4 bases, and 8 bases stayed unmatched. The CDR3 runs 15 residues. The germline gives CDR1 KGHSH, CDR2 LQKENI. CDR3 loop: CASSIQGAYGYGYTF. CDR3 in DNA: TGTGCCAGCTCAATACAGGGGGCGTACGGCTATGGCTACACCTTC.

As regards this clone: The same CDR3 also results from other DNA sequences found in this sample. The CDR3 nucleotides are TGTGCCAGCAGCCTCCCGCCGACAGGGTTTTACGAAAAACTGTTTTTT. Protein product: CASSLPPTGFYEKLFF. The chain couples TRBV28 to TRBJ1-4, with 7 bases lining up with TRBD1. V shed 6 bases, J shed 8 bases, and the junction held 15 bases outside the gene matches. Germline assignment: CDR1 MDHEN and CDR2 SYDVKM. The CDR3 loop spans 16 amino acids. Full variable domain (outside the CDR3, taken from reference TRBV28 and TRBJ1-4): DVKVTQSSRYLVKRTGEKVFLECVQDMDHENMFWYRQDPGLGLRLIYFSYDVKMKEKGDIPEGYSVSREKKERFSLILESASTNQTSMYLCASSLPPTGFYEKLFFGSGTQLSVL.

CDR3 in DNA: TGTGCCAGCAGCCGGCCCGGGCGTGAAAACTACGAGCAGTACTTC. This encodes CASSRPGRENYEQYF. The chain carries TRBV7-9 and TRBJ2-7; no definite D call. Per germline, CDR1 SEHNR and CDR2 FQNEAQ (reference sequence). The V gene lost 5 bases and the J gene lost 3 bases, with 17 bases spanning the gap. The CDR3 is 15 amino acids.

The V gene is TRBV3-1 (or the pseudogene TRBV3-2), the J gene TRBJ2-1; TRBD2 is a possible D gene (5 bases). The germline V gene encodes CDR1 LGHDT and CDR2 YNNKEL (reference sequence). V was clipped by 2 bases and J by 5 bases, with 10 bases between them. The CDR3 consists of 14 residues. Here the CDR3 DNA reads TGTGCCAGCAGCCAACAGCTAGCCAACAATGAGCAGTTCTTC. It yields the protein CASSQQLANNEQFF.

J is TRBJ2-7 and V is TRBV5-6, with 7 bases aligning to TRBD1. Trimming removed 6 bases from V and 0 bases from J; junction bases left unmatched: 6. The CDR3 is 14 amino acids. Per the germline V gene, CDR1 is SGHDT and CDR2 is YYEEEE. The CDR3 sequence is CASTKQGISYEQYF. The CDR3 nucleotides read TGTGCCAGCACAAAACAGGGGATCTCCTACGAGCAGTACTTC.

In the case of this clone: One end of the junction does not line up with germline, which may come from a read error. The chain joins TRBV7-9 to TRBJ2-7, with D tentatively TRBD2 (6 bases). This CDR3 is built from 15 residues. Germline V CDR1 and CDR2: SEHNR, FQNEAQ (reference sequence). The CDR3 nucleotides are TGTGCCAGCAGCTTAGCGGGACGGGAGCAATACGAGCAGCACTTC. Its protein product is CASSLAGREQYEQHF.

With regard to this clone: The junction departs from germline at one end; a sequencing error may be responsible. This chain joins TRBV27 and TRBJ2-2, with a possible D match to TRBD1 (6 bases). Germline V gives CDR1 MNHEY, CDR2 SMNVEV (reference sequence). CDR3 size: 15 residues. The CDR3, as DNA: TGTGCCAGCAGAGGAACAGGGACGAACGCCGGGGAGCTGTTTTTT. Its translation is CASRGTGTNAGELFF.

The V call is TRBV5-1, the J call TRBJ2-2; the match to TRBD1 covers 8 bases. CDR3 length: 17 amino acids. Germline V gene lookup returns CDR1 SGHRS and CDR2 YFSETQ. Losses at the gene ends were 4 bases for V and 6 bases for J; bases not matched to a gene: 14. CDR3 in DNA: TGCGCCAGCAGCACCCTCCAGGGGGCGCTTTCCCCCGGGGAGCTGTTTTTT. Protein product: CASSTLQGALSPGELFF.

This clone is a singleton in its sample. V and J are TRBV3-1 (or the pseudogene TRBV3-2) and TRBJ2-7; 7 positions agree with TRBD2. Trimming at V came to 4 bases and at J to 8 bases, leaving 8 bases not matched to a gene. This CDR3 region has 13 residues. Per the germline V gene, CDR1 is LGHDT and CDR2 is YNNKEL (reference sequence). CDR3 sequence reads: CASSPGRGTQQYF. CDR3 sequence (DNA): TGTGCCAGCAGCCCGGGGAGGGGTACCCAGCAGTACTTC.

The CDR3 spells CSARVGAEAFF. CDR3 nucleotide sequence: TGCAGTGCTAGAGTTGGGGCTGAAGCTTTCTTT. The J gene is TRBJ1-1, the V gene TRBV20-1; D unresolved. Germline V gene data show CDR1 as DFQATT and CDR2 as SNEGSKA (reference sequence). The CDR3 covers 11 residues. Trimming cost V 1 base and J 6 bases, with 6 bases left between them.

The chain carries TRBV18 and TRBJ2-3, with TRBD2 matching 8 bases. Germline lookup yields CDR1 KGHSH and CDR2 LQKENI. The CDR3 is 14 residues long. Trimming at V came to 0 bases and at J to 13 bases, leaving 9 bases not matched to a gene. The CDR3 protein is CASSPPGTRETKYF. CDR3 DNA sequence: TGTGCCAGCTCACCACCCGGGACTAGGGAGACAAAGTATTTT.

The table lists this clone with a count of one. The chain carries TRBV28 and TRBJ1-2; D unresolved. This CDR3 comprises 16 residues. V shed 7 bases and J shed 8 bases, with 26 bases lying between them. Germline CDR1 reads MDHEN; CDR2 reads SYDVKM. The CDR3 nucleotides read TGTGCCAGCACTCTTTACAAGGGCCCTCTCACGGGAGGCTACACCTTC. Translated, it gives CASTLYKGPLTGGYTF.

V gene TRBV2 combines with J gene TRBJ2-3; TRBD2 matches 7 bases. J lost 4 bases, V lost 5 bases, and 9 bases had no gene match. Germline values: CDR1 SNHLY, CDR2 FYNNEI. The CDR3 runs to 15 residues. The CDR3 spells CASSPQREGPDTQYF. The CDR3, as DNA: TGTGCCAGCAGTCCCCAGCGGGAAGGCCCAGATACGCAGTATTTT.

The chain combines TRBV28 with TRBJ2-1, with 12 bases lining up with TRBD2. Looked up from germline, CDR1 is MDHEN and CDR2 is SYDVKM. Trimming removed 2 bases from V and 8 bases from J; junction bases left unmatched: 10. The CDR3 length is 17 residues. In DNA form, the CDR3 reads TGTGCCAGCAGTTTAGATCGTTGGACTAGCGGGACCCATGAGCAGTTCTTC. This codes for CASSLDRWTSGTHEQFF. Combining the CDR3 with reference TRBV28 and TRBJ2-1 gives the whole variable domain DVKVTQSSRYLVKRTGEKVFLECVQDMDHENMFWYRQDPGLGLRLIYFSYDVKMKEKGDIPEGYSVSREKKERFSLILESASTNQTSMYLCASSLDRWTSGTHEQFFGPGTRLTVL.

The chain couples TRBV15 to TRBJ2-7; tentatively, D is TRBD1 (5 bases). The CDR3 length is 15 residues. Germline-derived CDR1 and CDR2 are LNHNV and YYDKDF (reference sequence). V gave up 4 bases and J gave up 0 bases, with 13 bases separating them. The CDR3 DNA reads TGTGCCACCAGCACCTCACAGGCCACCTCCTACGAGCAGTACTTC. The encoded protein is CATSTSQATSYEQYF.

This clone was seen a single time. J is TRBJ2-1 and V is TRBV3-1 (or the pseudogene TRBV3-2), with 7 bases identical to TRBD2. V lost 6 bases and J lost 0; bases outside the gene matches: 11. The CDR3 is made up of 17 amino acids. Germline values: CDR1 LGHDT, CDR2 YNNKEL (reference sequence). This CDR3 is CASSPYIAGDSYNEQFF. The CDR3 DNA reads TGTGCCAGCAGTCCTTATATTGCGGGAGACTCCTACAATGAGCAGTTCTTC.

This chain joins TRBV7-2 and TRBJ2-7; D unclear. Germline V gives CDR1 SGHTA, CDR2 FQGNSA. The CDR3 is 13 amino acids. V lost 3 bases and J lost 9, with 15 bases in between. The chain's CDR3 is CASSLNSITAQYF. CDR3 DNA: TGTGCCAGCAGCTTGAATTCTATAACCGCGCAGTACTTC.

The rearrangement uses TRBV28 and TRBJ2-1; D uncertain. From germline, CDR1 is MDHEN and CDR2 SYDVKM. Trimming cost V 5 bases and J 11 bases, with 10 bases left between them. The CDR3 is made up of 11 amino acids. DNA of the CDR3: TGTGCCAGCAGTCTAGGCGGTAAGCAGTTCTTC. Its translation: CASSLGGKQFF.

J is TRBJ2-7 and V is TRBV28; TRBD2 is a possible D gene (5 bases). This CDR3 spans 12 amino acids. Trimming cost V 7 bases and J 2 bases, with 9 bases left between them. The V gene's germline CDR1 is MDHEN and CDR2 SYDVKM. This chain's CDR3 is CASTSAAYEQYF. CDR3 bases: TGTGCCAGCACCTCAGCGGCCTACGAGCAGTACTTC.

The gene calls are TRBV18 and TRBJ1-4, with D possibly TRBD1 on 5 matching bases. The CDR3 length is 13 residues. Germline V lookup: CDR1 KGHSH, CDR2 LQKENI. V was cut by 2 bases and J by 8 bases, with 9 bases left in between. In nucleotides, the CDR3 is TGTGCCAGCTCACCAGACAGTGTCGAAAAACTGTTTTTT. Translated: CASSPDSVEKLFF.

The rearrangement joins TRBV5-1 to TRBJ1-2; 8 nucleotides line up with TRBD1. CDR1 is SGHRS and CDR2 is YFSETQ in the germline V gene. J lost 5 bases, V lost 0 bases, and 15 bases had no gene match. This CDR3 comprises 18 residues. The CDR3 sequence: CASSLEPPTGASAYGYTF. CDR3 nucleotide sequence: TGCGCCAGCAGCTTGGAACCGCCGACAGGGGCCTCCGCTTATGGCTACACCTTC.

This chain joins TRBV28 and TRBJ2-2; a possible D gene is TRBD2 (5 bases). Deletions cut 3 bases from V and 8 bases from J, with 7 bases between. Germline V gives CDR1 MDHEN, CDR2 SYDVKM. CDR3 length: 12 residues. The CDR3 spells CASSLSGGELFF. As DNA, the CDR3 is TGTGCCAGCAGTTTGTCGGGGGGGGAGCTGTTTTTT.